The entry below gives a single TCR beta chain sequence along with its context. The data derive from a study of beta chain features in type 1 diabetes. Study-wide context: All of the samples together had approximately 100,000,000 sorted cells examined.

The investigators reverse transcribed all of the isolated RNA, so they sequenced expressed TCRB transcripts. Regulatory, naive and central memory T cell samples averaged approximately 3.5 million reads. Here immunoSEQ multiplex PCR was the method, and the copy in TCRdb shows in-frame clones only, minus some. This repertoire shows some 410,000 clones, more than 9.5% found once; its top ten account for more than 0.045%. Germline CDR1 SQVTM, CDR2 ANQGSEA. Trimming took off 2 bases at V and 5 bases at J, with 6 bases between the two ends. The CDR3 has 12 residues. Sequencing used naive CD4+ T cells from blood. The source of this sequence is a woman younger than 30 in good health. V gene TRBV29-1 combines with J gene TRBJ1-4; D is uncertain. The CDR3: CSVESGNEKLFF. In DNA, the CDR3 is TGCAGCGTTGAAAGTGGAAATGAAAAACTGTTTTTT.